Presented here are 7 T cell receptor beta chains from one specimen sequenced in a study of cytomegalovirus exposure and HLA in healthy donors. Primers included in the PCR were 60 Vbeta and 13 Jbeta primers. Some clones are missing from TCRdb's copy, which holds only in-frame ones; the method was immunoSEQ multiplex PCR. The table includes under 150,000 clones, around 71% detected once. Sequencing used PBMCs. These receptors came from a woman aged 55-69 years in good health and CMV-seropositive.

The rearrangement uses TRBV18 and TRBJ1-3; the D gene is possibly TRBD1 (5 bases). Germline CDR1 KGHSH, CDR2 LQKENI. This CDR3 contains 14 residues. V lost 8 bases to trimming and J lost 0 bases, with 11 bases between them. The CDR3 nucleotides are TGTGCCAGCCAGGTGGGGCCCTCTGGAAACACCATATATTTT. Protein sequence: CASQVGPSGNTIYF.

The J gene is TRBJ1-2, the V gene TRBV7-8; D gene ambiguous. Germline V CDR1 and CDR2: SGHVS, FQNEAQ. The CDR3 totals 14 residues. With 1 base removed from V and 3 bases from J, the gap between germline ends came to 9 bases. CDR3: CASSLESGYYGYTF. The CDR3 DNA reads TGTGCCAGCAGCTTAGAATCAGGCTACTATGGCTACACCTTC.

The rearrangement links TRBV5-4 to TRBJ2-6; possibly TRBD2 for D (6 bases). CDR1 is SGHNT and CDR2 is YYREEE in the germline V gene (reference sequence). CDR3 length equals 17 residues. The V end was cut by 4 bases, the J end by 1 base, with 15 bases between. CDR3 coding DNA: TGTGCCAGCAGCCCGCCCGCGCGGGGATCTGGGGCCAACGTCCTGACTTTC. Its protein is CASSPPARGSGANVLTF.

With respect to this clone: Other DNA sequences in this sample translate to the same CDR3. V usage is TRBV9 and J usage is TRBJ2-7; maybe TRBD2 (5 bases). V lost 0 bases, J lost 1 base, and 8 bases lay in between. This CDR3 spans 14 amino acids. Germline CDR1 is SGDLS and CDR2 is YYNGEE. CDR3 protein: CASSVETGSYEQYF. In DNA form, the CDR3 reads TGTGCCAGCAGCGTAGAAACGGGATCCTACGAGCAGTACTTC.

The genes are TRBV7-6 and TRBJ2-3; D is perhaps TRBD1 (6 bases). Trimming stripped 3 bases from V and 3 bases from J, with 13 bases between. The CDR3 length is 15 residues. Germline CDR1 and CDR2: SGHVS and FNYEAQ. The CDR3 reads CASSFAGTLTDTQYF. As DNA, the CDR3 is TGTGCCAGCAGCTTCGCCGGGACATTAACAGATACGCAGTATTTT. The whole variable domain, remainder taken from reference TRBV7-6 and TRBJ2-3, is GAGVSQSPRYKVTKRGQDVALRCDPISGHVSLYWYRQALGQGPEFLTYFNYEAQQDKSGLPNDRFSAERPEGSISTLTIQRTEQRDSAMYRCASSFAGTLTDTQYFGPGTRLTVL.

V gene TRBV18 combines with J gene TRBJ1-4, with D perhaps TRBD1 (5 bases). CDR1 and CDR2 (germline): KGHSH, LQKENI. V was cut by 2 bases and J by 5 bases, with 6 bases left in between. This CDR3 spans 13 amino acids. The CDR3 here is CASSPGANEKLFF. CDR3 DNA: TGTGCCAGCTCACCAGGGGCCAATGAAAAACTGTTTTTT.

The V gene is TRBV19, the J gene TRBJ1-2; D is unresolved. The CDR3 sequence is 15 residues long. CDR1 LNHDA and CDR2 SQIVND come from the germline V gene (reference sequence). The germline V and J ends were trimmed by 7 bases and 3 bases, with 18 bases remaining between them. DNA of the CDR3: TGTGCCAGTACCCCTCTTCGGGAACAGTACTATGGCTACACCTTC. This codes for CASTPLREQYYGYTF.